A single sample gave rise to the 25 T cell receptor beta chains below, sequenced in a study of T-cell reconstitution after alpha-beta-depleted transplantation in children listed by TCRdb under 2016. The receptor library was made with PCR. The sample was run on an Illumina HiSeq 2500. TCR libraries were prepared with molecular barcoding, using unique molecular identifiers to normalize TCRbeta repertoire quantification. The public sequencing data were trimmed at Q25 with fastp and processed into clonotypes with MiXCR by TCRdb, which kept only in-frame beta chains. Each entry is one CDR3 protein sequence, shown with its most common DNA and genes. The sample contains about 190,000 distinct CDR3 sequences, roughly 6.8% of them found a single time. Approximately 3% of the sample rests with the top ten. The sample here was PBMCs from the stem cell graft donor, taken from the stem cell graft. The source of these receptors is a human donor who donated a stem cell graft to a child with Wiskott-Aldrich syndrome.

This clonotype was detected only a few times. The chain joins TRBV5-1 to TRBJ2-7; 14 bases are shared with TRBD2. Germline V gene sequence: CDR1 SGHRS, CDR2 YFSETQ. This CDR3 has 17 amino acids. J lost 3 bases, V lost 0 bases, and 5 bases had no gene match. The chain's CDR3 is CASSLVPGLAGDYEQYF. In DNA, the CDR3 is TGCGCCAGCAGCTTGGTACCGGGACTAGCGGGAGACTACGAGCAGTACTTC.

This clonotype occurred many times. The V call is TRBV6-5, the J call TRBJ2-1; TRBD2 aligns across 7 bases. CDR1 and CDR2 from the germline V gene are MNHEY and SVGAGI. J was trimmed by 8 bases and V by 4 bases; bases with no gene match: 14. The CDR3 covers 16 residues. CDR3 loop: CASSSPNVAGVDEQFF. DNA of the CDR3: TGTGCCAGCAGTTCCCCCAACGTGGCGGGGGTTGATGAGCAGTTCTTC.

This clonotype was seen repeatedly, ten times or more. The chain uses TRBV5-4 and TRBJ2-7, with D perhaps matching TRBD1 (5 bases). V lost 4 bases to trimming and J lost 4 bases, with 15 bases between them. CDR1 and CDR2 from the germline V gene are SGHNT and YYREEE (reference sequence). The CDR3 loop spans 14 amino acids. The CDR3 region is CASSPDTSSYEQYF. CDR3 in DNA: TGTGCCAGCAGCCCGGACACATCCTCTTACGAGCAGTACTTC.

This clonotype was detected ten times or more. The chain couples TRBV7-9 to TRBJ1-1; the D gene is possibly TRBD1 (5 bases). The CDR3 spans 12 residues. Trimming left V 4 bases short and J 5 bases short, with 8 bases between. Germline CDR1 reads SEHNR; CDR2 reads FQNEAQ (reference sequence). CDR3 sequence: CASSSRTTEAFF. For the CDR3, the DNA is TGTGCCAGCAGCTCCCGGACAACTGAAGCTTTCTTT.

Ten or more counts support this clonotype. The chain joins TRBV5-1 to TRBJ1-1; 9 bases match TRBD1. The ends lost 4 bases at V and 6 bases at J; junction bases unmatched: 4. CDR3 size: 13 residues. Germline V gene lookup returns CDR1 SGHRS and CDR2 YFSETQ. DNA for the CDR3: TGCGCCAGCAGCACACAGGGGGCCCCTGAAGCTTTCTTT. It yields the protein CASSTQGAPEAFF. Combining the CDR3 with reference TRBV5-1 and TRBJ1-1 gives the whole variable domain KAGVTQTPRYLIKTRGQQVTLSCSPISGHRSVSWYQQTPGQGLQFLFEYFSETQRNKGNFPGRFSGRQFSNSRSEMNVSTLELGDSALYLCASSTQGAPEAFFGQGTRLTVV.

This clonotype was seen only a few times. CDR3 DNA: TGTGCCAGCAAGGTCTGGGGGCAGGGACGGAATGAGCAGTTCTTC. Translated: CASKVWGQGRNEQFF. The V and J genes are TRBV6-5 and TRBJ2-1; D is possibly TRBD1 (6 bases). The CDR3 totals 15 residues. Germline values: CDR1 MNHEY, CDR2 SVGAGI. Trimming pared 7 bases from V and 7 bases from J, leaving 20 bases between.

This clonotype was found many times. The CDR3 region is CAISEWGGGGSGTEAFF. CDR3 nucleotides: TGTGCCATCAGTGAGTGGGGAGGTGGCGGTTCGGGCACTGAAGCTTTCTTT. The V gene is TRBV10-3, the J gene TRBJ1-1; no clear D. V shed 1 base and J shed 4 bases, with 19 bases lying between them. The CDR3 consists of 17 residues. Germline assignment: CDR1 ENHRY and CDR2 SYGVKD.

This chain links TRBV12-3 or TRBV12-4 with TRBJ2-2, with 11 positions matching TRBD2. CDR3 length equals 15 residues. J gave up 7 bases and V 6 bases, and 7 bases lay outside the gene matches. For the CDR3, the DNA is TGTGCCAGCAGGGTTAGCGGGGGGGCCGGCGGGGAGCTGTTTTTT. Encoded protein: CASRVSGGAGGELFF.

Concerning this clonotype itself: The limits of the CDR3 on the DNA are not certain, so only TCRdb's listed CDR3 is given. The V and J genes are TRBV5-4 and TRBJ2-5. Both ends counted, the CDR3 spans 14 residues. CDR1 is SGHNT and CDR2 is YYREEE in the germline V gene (reference sequence). The CDR3 spells CASSSSAGQETQYF.

Ten or more counts support this clonotype. The J gene is TRBJ2-2, the V gene TRBV18; TRBD2 aligns across 9 bases. J lost 2 bases, V lost 1 base, and 2 bases had no gene match. Germline loops: CDR1 KGHSH, CDR2 LQKENI. CDR3 length: 16 residues. The CDR3 region has the DNA TGTGCCAGCTCACCACAGACTAGCGGAAACACCGGGGAGCTGTTTTTT. It encodes CASSPQTSGNTGELFF. Filled out from reference TRBV18 and TRBJ2-2, the complete variable domain reads NAGVMQNPRHLVRRRGQEARLRCSPMKGHSHVYWYRQLPEEGLKFMVYLQKENIIDESGMPKERFSAEFPKEGPSILRIQQVVRGDSAAYFCASSPQTSGNTGELFFGEGSRLTVL.

This clonotype was observed at least ten times. The gene calls are TRBV21-1 and TRBJ2-7; whether TRBD1, the table's D call, matches the DNA was not checked. TRBV21-1 is assigned pseudogene status. CDR3 length equals 16 residues. The CDR3 region is CASSKLARQGLYEQYF. The CDR3 DNA reads TGTGCCAGCAGCAAGCTAGCACGACAGGGGCTGTACGAGCAGTACTTC.

This clonotype was observed at least ten times. V usage is TRBV5-1 and J usage is TRBJ2-7, with D tentatively TRBD1 or TRBD2 (6 bases each). Germline V lookup: CDR1 SGHRS, CDR2 YFSETQ. The CDR3 consists of 15 residues. The V and J ends lost 4 bases and 5 bases respectively, with 19 bases between them. CDR3 loop: CASSPGGGRVDEQYF. The DNA for the CDR3 is TGCGCCAGCAGCCCGGGTGGGGGGCGCGTCGACGAGCAGTACTTC.

The table lists this clonotype with many counts. This chain uses TRBV20-1 with TRBJ1-1; no clear D. CDR3 length: 17 amino acids. Germline V gene data show CDR1 as DFQATT and CDR2 as SNEGSKA (reference sequence). Trimming took 3 bases from V and 0 from J, leaving 20 bases between them. As DNA, the CDR3 is TGCAGTGCTAGGCGGGAAATGGGAAGCGGTATGAACACTGAAGCTTTCTTT. Translating it yields CSARREMGSGMNTEAFF.

The chain links TRBV28 to TRBJ2-5; no clear D gene. CDR1 and CDR2 from the germline V gene are MDHEN and SYDVKM. CDR3 length equals 13 residues. Deletions cut 1 base from V and 0 bases from J, with 3 bases between. CDR3 loop: CASSLLYQETQYF. CDR3 bases: TGTGCCAGCAGTTTATTGTACCAAGAGACCCAGTACTTC.

This clonotype was recorded many times. The chain combines TRBV7-9 with TRBJ2-1; 11 positions agree with TRBD2. From germline, CDR1 is SEHNR and CDR2 FQNEAQ (reference sequence). V was pared by 4 bases and J by 6 bases, with 8 bases of the junction left unmatched. The CDR3 sequence is 16 residues long. The CDR3 protein is CASSSYRSGRGNEQFF. Written as DNA, the CDR3 is TGTGCCAGCAGCTCCTATCGTAGCGGGAGGGGCAATGAGCAGTTCTTC.

This chain uses TRBV19 with TRBJ1-2, with 7 nucleotides matching TRBD1. This CDR3 has 15 residues. The germline V gene has CDR1 LNHDA and CDR2 SQIVND (reference sequence). J gave up 10 bases and V 7 bases, and 18 bases lay outside the gene matches. The DNA for the CDR3 is TGTGCCAGTACCTTTTCGACAGGGCCGTCGACCGTCTACACCTTC. It translates to CASTFSTGPSTVYTF.

A few counts support this clonotype. This chain uses TRBV20-1 with TRBJ2-2, with D tentatively TRBD1 or TRBD2 (5 bases each). The CDR3 contains 16 residues. Trimming stripped 0 bases from V and 3 bases from J, with 14 bases between. Germline loops: CDR1 DFQATT, CDR2 SNEGSKA (reference sequence). This CDR3 is CSAREPEGTDTGELFF. CDR3 sequence (DNA): TGCAGTGCTAGAGAACCCGAGGGGACGGACACCGGGGAGCTGTTTTTT.

This clonotype was recorded at least ten times. This rearrangement joins TRBV12-3 or TRBV12-4 to TRBJ1-5; TRBD1 agrees at 7 bases. CDR3 length equals 14 residues. After removal of 4 bases from V and 6 bases from J, the junction contained 6 bases not matched to a gene. The CDR3 is CASSSRQGTQPQHF. As DNA, the CDR3 is TGTGCCAGCAGTTCCCGACAGGGCACTCAGCCCCAGCATTTT.

The CDR3 spells CASSAGLAYVEEQYF. CDR3 nucleotides: TGCGCCAGCAGCGCCGGACTAGCCTACGTGGAGGAGCAGTACTTC. The J gene is TRBJ2-7, the V gene TRBV5-1; 8 bases fit TRBD2. The CDR3 is 15 residues long. J gave up 7 bases and V 4 bases, and 13 bases lay outside the gene matches. CDR1 and CDR2 (germline): SGHRS, YFSETQ.

This clonotype was counted between two and nine times. This chain joins TRBV30 and TRBJ1-3, with D unresolved. This CDR3 spans 12 amino acids. The germline V gene encodes CDR1 GTSNPN and CDR2 SVGIG (reference sequence). Trimming took 1 base from V and 6 from J, leaving 7 bases between them. The CDR3 reads CAWSAGENTIYF. The CDR3 DNA reads TGTGCCTGGAGTGCGGGCGAAAACACCATATATTTT.

This clonotype has a count of ten or more. The chain joins TRBV4-3 to TRBJ1-5; D might be TRBD1 (5 bases). The CDR3 is made up of 15 amino acids. V was clipped by 0 bases and J by 7 bases, with 13 bases between them. The germline CDR1 and CDR2 sequences are LGHNA and YSLEER. CDR3: CASSQDLAWGQPQHF. The CDR3 DNA is TGCGCCAGCAGCCAAGATCTCGCCTGGGGCCAGCCCCAGCATTTT.

Comment on this clonotype: At one end, the junction sequence differs from germline, possibly due to a read error. The chain uses TRBV12-3 or TRBV12-4 and TRBJ2-7; no firm D call. CDR3 size: 11 residues. The DNA of the CDR3 is TGTGCCAGCAGCGAGAACTACGAGCTGTACTTC. It codes for CASSENYELYF.

This clonotype was counted at least ten times. The chain links TRBV27 to TRBJ2-1; 12 bases agree with TRBD2. Losses at the gene ends were 4 bases for V and 12 bases for J; bases not matched to a gene: 10. The CDR3 runs 15 residues. CDR1 MNHEY and CDR2 SMNVEV come from the germline V gene (reference sequence). CDR3 amino acids: CASSSPTSGSFWQFF. The CDR3 coding sequence is TGTGCCAGCAGTTCCCCGACTAGCGGGAGCTTCTGGCAGTTCTTC.

This clonotype came up many times. This chain links TRBV5-1 with TRBJ2-7; 9 nucleotides match TRBD1. This CDR3 contains 17 residues. V gave up 3 bases and J gave up 3 bases; unmatched junction bases: 13. Germline V gene lookup returns CDR1 SGHRS and CDR2 YFSETQ. For the CDR3, the DNA is TGCGCCAGCAGCTCAAGACCAACGGGACAGGGCTTCTACGAGCAGTACTTC. Encoded protein: CASSSRPTGQGFYEQYF.

V and J are TRBV3-1 and TRBJ1-2, with a tentative D call TRBD1 (6 bases). V lost 7 bases and J lost 6, with 12 bases in between. The CDR3 covers 12 residues. Germline CDR1 is LGHDT and CDR2 is YNNKEL (reference sequence). CDR3 nucleotide sequence: TGTGCCAGCAACACAGGGCTCCATGGCTACACCTTC. It is translated as CASNTGLHGYTF.